This T cell receptor beta chain appears in the sequencing data of a study of cytomegalovirus exposure and HLA in healthy donors. Whole-study results and caveats: A classifier reportedly called cytomegalovirus status with high sensitivity and specificity. Judged likely to be a sequencing artifact was a cluster of highly shared sequence variants. It emerged from a later analysis that several of the most significant clusters appeared to be linked to common viral pathogens.

The CDR3 is 17 amino acids. The V and J ends lost 5 bases and 5 bases, in that order; junction bases with no gene match: 12. The germline CDR1 and CDR2 sequences are LGHNA and YNFKEQ. Of note for this clone: As yet, its antigen is unknown.

PCR was performed using 60 Vbeta and 13 Jbeta primers. Profiled with immunoSEQ multiplex PCR; TCRdb holds only in-frame clones, not every one. Altogether 100,000 to 150,000 clones are present, approximately 85% being singletons, with the ten largest covering roughly 1.7%. The clonotype originates from a boy under 18 in good health and CMV-seronegative. What was sequenced was PBMCs. The chain is built from TRBV4-2 and TRBJ2-1; 10 bases align to TRBD2. CDR3 bases: TGTGCCAGCAGCTCCCCCCCTACTAGCGGGACCCACAATGAGCAGTTCTTC. This encodes CASSSPPTSGTHNEQFF.